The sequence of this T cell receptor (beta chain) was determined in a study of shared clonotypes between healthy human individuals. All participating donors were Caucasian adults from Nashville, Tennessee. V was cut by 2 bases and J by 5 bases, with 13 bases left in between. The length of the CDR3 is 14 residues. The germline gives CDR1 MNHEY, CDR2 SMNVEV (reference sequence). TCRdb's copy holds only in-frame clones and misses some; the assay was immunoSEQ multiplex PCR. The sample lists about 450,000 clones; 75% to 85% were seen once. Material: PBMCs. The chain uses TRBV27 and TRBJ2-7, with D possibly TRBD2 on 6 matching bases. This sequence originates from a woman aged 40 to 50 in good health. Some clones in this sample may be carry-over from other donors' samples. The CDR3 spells CASSLQGGGNEQYF. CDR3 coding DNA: TGTGCCAGCAGTTTACAGGGAGGTGGGAACGAGCAGTACTTC.